This entry features one T cell receptor (beta chain) sequence. The clone's antigen remains unknown. No much larger clonotype is one base removed from it; base qualities were not supplied. Ficoll-Paque density gradient centrifugation was the method used to isolate PBMCs. Data came from an Illumina NovaSeq 6000. Using 5'RACE with constant-segment primers, TCRalpha and TCRbeta cDNA libraries were constructed, with sample barcodes and unique molecular identifiers added in the process. RNA was extracted from every sample with Trizol reagent. Amplification of the libraries took two PCR steps, and the second step added a second sample barcode plus Illumina TruSeq adapters. Sequencing of libraries was performed on an Illumina NovaSeq with 2 x 150 bp paired-end reads. Per the source publication's procedure: Reads were demultiplexed and collapsed into UMI-guided consensus sequences with migec v1.2.7. Using mixcr v2.1.11, UMI consensuses were aligned to TRA and TRB V and J templates and then assembled into clonotypes. A clonotype was counted as expanded or contracted only when both edgeR and NoisET called the clonotype significant, with the noise models trained on biological replicates. For edgeR calls, the thresholds were a false discovery rate-adjusted p below 0.01 and a log2 fold-change of 1. As an exploratory analysis of dynamics, PCA with hierarchical clustering was applied to max-normalized trajectories of the 1000 most abundant clonotypes. Separately sequenced CD4+ and CD8+ repertoires were used to assign a CD4 or CD8 phenotype to each responding clone. Starting from the raw public reads, TCRdb applied fastp trimming at Q25, assembled clones with MiXCR and retained in-frame beta chains. Entries are consolidated by CDR3 protein sequence, retaining the most common genes and DNA. The authors' filters were not applied to this entry. The sample table contains roughly 400,000 distinct CDR3 sequences; only one count was recorded for approximately 18% of them. The ten largest clones add up to around a fifth of the sample.

This specimen comes from a study of T-cell memory formation after mild COVID-19 (dated by TCRdb to about 2021). Some background on the complete study: Most TCR sequence clusters were specific to one of the two donors. T-cell clones expanding and contracting after mild COVID-19 in a couple of donors were tracked by longitudinal TCRalpha and TCRbeta repertoire sequencing. The cohort was made up of two young adult volunteers, one female and one male, who were previously healthy. The investigation overall reported the following: The study covered only a couple of mild cases, and larger cohorts including severe cases with pre-infection samples were considered necessary. Some responding clones were detected in pre-infection memory, suggesting pre-existing cross-reactive memory T cells joined the SARS-CoV-2 response. Clones that contracted from day 15 to 85 showed balanced CD4/CD8 phenotypes, whereas a second wave of clones that expanded from day 15 to 37 leaned towards CD4+. SARS-CoV-2 specificity of the second-wave clones peaking on day 37 was not confirmed. Contracting CD4+ clones were located mainly in the CM and EM memory subsets, whereas CD8+ clones were found to be enriched in EMRA.

Trimming removed 0 bases from V and 0 bases from J, leaving 5 bases between the germline ends. CDR1 and CDR2 were assigned from the germline V gene as KGHSH and LQKENI. The CDR3, cysteine through phenylalanine, is 14 amino acids long. Of all the DNA, just the CDR3 is kept, 42 bases in frame from base 1. The sequenced material came from PBMCs or a T cell subset sorted from them (not recorded which). The V and J segments used are TRBV18 and TRBJ1-1; the D segment cannot be called with confidence. This clonotype was obtained from a man between 18 and 35 years old who had mild COVID-19 (a few samples of this study predate the infection). The sample titles of this study are shuffled in the database, so cell type and time point are left out; the donor was told from shared clones. The DNA sequence follows: TGTGCCAGCTCACCACCCGTCCTGAACACTGAAGCTTTCTTT. This sequence encodes CASSPPVLNTEAFF.